This T cell receptor (beta chain) was observed in a study of early T cells in non-severe SARS-CoV-2 infection. The CDR3 length is 14 residues. Germline lookup yields CDR1 MNHNS and CDR2 SASEGT. With 10 bases clipped from V and 4 bases from J, the junction kept 12 bases outside the gene matches. Unique molecular identifiers were added to individual cDNA molecules. In TCRdb, the 5' RACE reads were re-called with MiXCR into one record per CDR3 protein. The sample holds tens of thousands of distinct CDR3 sequences, about 16% seen once. Source material: whole blood. The chain links TRBV6-1 to TRBJ2-5; TRBD1 matches at 7 bases. The sequence was collected from an adult who was a healthcare worker with PCR-confirmed SARS-CoV-2 infection or an uninfected control (not recorded which). This CDR3 reads CATGRGGEGETQYF. The CDR3 DNA reads TGTGCCACCGGGCGAGGGGGCGAGGGAGAGACCCAGTACTTC.